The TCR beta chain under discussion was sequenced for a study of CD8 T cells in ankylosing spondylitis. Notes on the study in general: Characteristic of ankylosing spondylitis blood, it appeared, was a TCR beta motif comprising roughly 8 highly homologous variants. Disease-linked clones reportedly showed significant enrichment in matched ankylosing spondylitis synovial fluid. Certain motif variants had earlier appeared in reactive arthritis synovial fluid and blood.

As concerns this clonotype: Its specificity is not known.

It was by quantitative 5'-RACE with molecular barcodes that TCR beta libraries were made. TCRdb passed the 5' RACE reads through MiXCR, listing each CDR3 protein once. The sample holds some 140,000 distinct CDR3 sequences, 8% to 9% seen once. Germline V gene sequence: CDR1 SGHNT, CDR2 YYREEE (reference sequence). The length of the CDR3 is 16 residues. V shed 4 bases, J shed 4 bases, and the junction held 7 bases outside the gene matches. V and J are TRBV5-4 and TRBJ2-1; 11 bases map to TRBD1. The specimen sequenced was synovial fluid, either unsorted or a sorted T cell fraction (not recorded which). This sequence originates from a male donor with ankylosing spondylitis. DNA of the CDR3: TGTGCCAGCAGCCCCGGTGGACAGGGGGCATACAATGAGCAGTTCTTC. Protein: CASSPGGQGAYNEQFF.